The T cell receptor beta chain described here comes from a study of T-cell reconstitution after alpha-beta-depleted transplantation in children. Study observations and caveats: Most T-cell counts and diversity one year after the transplant came from T cells that were newly produced. Elevated TCRbeta diversity at day 60 was traced, in some patients, to surviving recipient T cells and thymic progenitors. Reportedly, only several hundred clones from non-depleted graft cells drove alpha-beta T-cell counts at about two months.

This clonotype has at least ten counts. Its specificity is unknown. The TCRbeta library incorporated unique molecular identifiers. TCRdb reprocessed the PCR reads with MiXCR, giving one entry per CDR3 protein. Of hundreds of thousands of distinct CDR3 sequences in the sample, around 25% are singletons; the top ten hold less than 3.5%. Germline V CDR1 and CDR2: DFQATT, SNEGSKA (reference sequence). This CDR3 has 15 amino acids. V shed 5 bases and J 0 bases; nucleotides not matched to a gene: 9. Sequencing used PBMCs, obtained before TCRalphabeta/CD19-depleted stem cell transplant. The receptor was isolated from a girl aged 2-10 years with Fanconi anemia, due to receive a stem cell transplant. The chain joins TRBV20-1 to TRBJ2-7, with TRBD2 matching 8 bases. The CDR3 DNA sequence: TGCAGTGCTCAGTCCGGACTAGCACCCTCCTACGAGCAGTACTTC. Translating it yields CSAQSGLAPSYEQYF.